Listed below are T cell receptor beta chains from one sample, sequenced in a study of CD8+CD57+ T cells in acquired aplastic anemia. TCRdb processed the reads anew with MiXCR; each CDR3 protein has one entry. There are about 240,000 distinct CDR3 sequences in the sample; around 45% occur only once, and roughly 8% lies in the top ten. Sequenced sample: sorted CD4+, CD8+, or CD8+CD57+ T cells (not recorded which) from PBMCs. The receptors derive from a human donor with aplastic anemia. Both conserved end residues are part of each CDR3.

CALMTGETYEQYF,TRBV6-1,TRBJ2-7
CASSYNPGVYGYTF,TRBV10-3,TRBJ1-2
CASSAAGQGLYEQYF,TRBV4-3,TRBJ2-7
CSARWREASEQYF,TRBV20-1,TRBJ2-7
CASSDYRTNSPLHF,TRBV25-1,TRBJ1-6
CASSLDPGGNQPQHF,TRBV5-6,TRBJ1-5
CASSRRGLGRPYEQYF,TRBV12-3/TRBV12-4,TRBJ2-7
CASSAQTATNEKLFF,TRBV7-9,TRBJ1-4
CASRKPGQGAYEQYF,TRBV6-5,TRBJ2-7
CSARDRALINEQFF,TRBV20-1,TRBJ2-1
CSARVRGEGNSPLHF,TRBV20-1,TRBJ1-6
CSAPDMGKGYGYTF,TRBV20-1,TRBJ1-2
CASSWTSGGSFQETQYF,TRBV7-6,TRBJ2-5
CASSMGWATRQETQYF,TRBV19,TRBJ2-5
CASSSGGAYHGYTF,TRBV27,TRBJ1-2
CSVEQGGYTF,TRBV29-1,TRBJ1-2
CASSQDCRGISYNSPLHF,TRBV3-1,TRBJ1-6
CASSPISTGRVGNTIYF,TRBV6-5,TRBJ1-3
CASSTTGGYTGELFF,TRBV9,TRBJ2-2
CASSYPAGQETQYF,TRBV7-6,TRBJ2-5
CASSLTGRVNQPQHF,TRBV28,TRBJ1-5
CSARLGQRTQYF,TRBV20-1,TRBJ2-5
CASSLGSGRVTYEQYF,TRBV7-9,TRBJ2-7
CASSGTGDSPLHF,TRBV9,TRBJ1-6
CSVSQATNEKLFF,TRBV29-1,TRBJ1-4
CATRGRNTEAFF,TRBV24-1,TRBJ1-1
CASSQERYNQPQHF,TRBV4-3,TRBJ1-5
CATSRRGGTDTQYF,TRBV15,TRBJ2-3
CAGISRGLSSDTQYF,TRBV2,TRBJ2-3
CASSIPGITNNEQFF,TRBV27,TRBJ2-1
CASSIGAGDYNEQFF,TRBV19,TRBJ2-1
CASSYSRGSHEQYF,TRBV6-5,TRBJ2-7
CAWSTPGQSGYTF,TRBV30,TRBJ1-2
CASTLQGLGRGYTF,TRBV5-6,TRBJ1-2
CATKLPGLVGNEQFF,TRBV19,TRBJ2-1
CASRSTGEKLFF,TRBV5-5,TRBJ1-4
CASRPRTGGNTEAFF,TRBV7-9,TRBJ1-1
CASHPYSTFDYGYTF,TRBV28,TRBJ1-2
CASSTLLLTDTQYF,TRBV12-3/TRBV12-4,TRBJ2-3
CASSIGTAANYGYTF,TRBV19,TRBJ1-2
CASSLTAGGGTGELFF,TRBV5-6,TRBJ2-2